This note documents a single TCR beta chain sequence. This entry comes from a study of blood T cell repertoires in COVID-19. Overall study context: Both acute and convalescent COVID-19 samples were obtained from the United States, Italy and Spain.

The age range of participants was about 18 to 95 years, with residence in about two dozen US areas. Original analysis: Amplification of reference gene primers provided the estimated nucleated cell counts. Sequencing was performed with immunoSEQ multiplex PCR; in TCRdb, only in-frame clones are kept and a portion is missing. Clone size and V and J calls were adopted from that table, with D and trimming inferred from the DNA. The table includes about 140,000 clones, 84% detected once. Deletions cut 3 bases from V and 5 bases from J, with 7 bases between. This CDR3 is built from 12 residues. This clonotype was sampled from a man aged 40-49 years with acute COVID-19. The chain is built from TRBV12-3 or TRBV12-4 and TRBJ1-1; the D gene is possibly TRBD1 (6 bases). Material for sequencing was PBMCs or T cells enriched from blood (not recorded which). Here the CDR3 reads CASSFGQTEAFF. CDR3 nucleotide sequence: TGTGCCAGCAGTTTTGGACAGACTGAAGCTTTCTTT.